This T cell receptor (beta chain) comes out of a study of radiation and T cells in renal cell carcinoma. Time point given: blood 4 weeks post-SBRT, at nephrectomy. Specified treatment: 15 Gy SBRT to primary tumor, nephrectomy 4 weeks later. This renal cell carcinoma was of the clear cell type. The CDR3 contains 16 residues. Trimming took 1 base from V and 0 from J, leaving 9 bases between them. Germline lookup yields CDR1 SGHDN and CDR2 FVKESK. Comment on this clone: No antigen is known for it.

Study observations and caveats: Baseline intratumoral clonotype presence is unknown without pretreatment biopsies.

Some clones are missing from TCRdb's copy, which holds only in-frame ones; the method was immunoSEQ multiplex PCR. The repertoire includes about 77,000 clones, 75% to 90% of them detected once, and about 2.5% sits in the top ten. The sample was blood, taken from a patient whose treatment included radiotherapy and nephrectomy. The sequence came from an older woman with renal cell carcinoma. The chain links TRBV14 to TRBJ1-4; D is unresolved. CDR3 amino acids: CASSQGRWATNEKLFF. The DNA for the CDR3 is TGTGCCAGCAGCCAAGGGAGGTGGGCAACTAATGAAAAACTGTTTTTT.